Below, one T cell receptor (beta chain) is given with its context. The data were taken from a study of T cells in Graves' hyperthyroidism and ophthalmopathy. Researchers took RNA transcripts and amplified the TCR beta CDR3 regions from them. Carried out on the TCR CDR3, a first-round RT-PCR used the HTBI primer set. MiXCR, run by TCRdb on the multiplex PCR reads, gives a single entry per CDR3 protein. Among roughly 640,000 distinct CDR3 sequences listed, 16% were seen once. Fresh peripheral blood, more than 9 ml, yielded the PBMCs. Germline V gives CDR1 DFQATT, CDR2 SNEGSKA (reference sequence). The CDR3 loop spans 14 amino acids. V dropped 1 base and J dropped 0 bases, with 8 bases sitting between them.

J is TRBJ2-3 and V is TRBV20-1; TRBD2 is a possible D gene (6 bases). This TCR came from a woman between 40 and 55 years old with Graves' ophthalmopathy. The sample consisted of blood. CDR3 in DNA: TGCAGTGCTAGAGGGACTACTAGCACAGATACGCAGTATTTT. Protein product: CSARGTTSTDTQYF.